Sequencing of this T cell receptor (beta chain) was carried out in a study of cytomegalovirus exposure and HLA in healthy donors. With respect to this clone: Its antigen remains unknown.

PCR primers comprised 60 Vbeta and 13 Jbeta primers. This table comes from immunoSEQ multiplex PCR, and its TCRdb copy is limited to in-frame clones, with some not included. The sample has just over 80,000 clones, 78% seen once. Germline V gives CDR1 MDHEN, CDR2 SYDVKM. This CDR3 is built from 14 residues. V was pared by 4 bases and J by 0 bases, with 7 bases between. Study results and caveats: Using a false discovery rate of 0.05, a later analysis showed that around 16,000 TCR beta sequences were associated with HLA alleles. Prior analysis indicated that the majority of TCR beta V segments exhibited productivity approximately 90% or approximately 30% of the time. Reports indicate that TCR beta sequences accurately predicted the HLA-A and HLA-B alleles of most subjects. Upon later analysis, HLA-associated TCR beta chains proved more clonally expanded than other, equally common chains.

V usage is TRBV28 and J usage is TRBJ1-3; D ambiguous. The specimen was PBMCs. The sequence was obtained from a man between 18 and 35 years old in good health and CMV-seropositive. CDR3 in DNA: TGTGCCAGCAGTTACCAGGCCTCTGGAAACACCATATATTTT. Translation: CASSYQASGNTIYF.